This T cell receptor beta chain was recovered during a study of cytomegalovirus exposure and HLA in healthy donors. The CDR3 is made up of 15 amino acids. Germline assignment: CDR1 KGHSH and CDR2 LQKENI. For this clone: At one end, the junction sequence differs from germline, possibly due to a read error.

Researchers ran the PCR with 60 Vbeta and 13 Jbeta primers. Sequencing was performed with immunoSEQ multiplex PCR; in TCRdb, only in-frame clones are kept and a portion is missing. Listed are about 110,000 clones; 0.59% falls within the top ten. Input material: PBMCs. The source of this sequence is a man over 45 in good health and CMV-seronegative. The chain joins TRBV18 to TRBJ1-1, with D tentatively TRBD1 (5 bases). CDR3 DNA: TGTGCCAGCTCACCACAGGGGAACGACTTATCTGAGGCTTTCTTT. It encodes CASSPQGNDLSEAFF.